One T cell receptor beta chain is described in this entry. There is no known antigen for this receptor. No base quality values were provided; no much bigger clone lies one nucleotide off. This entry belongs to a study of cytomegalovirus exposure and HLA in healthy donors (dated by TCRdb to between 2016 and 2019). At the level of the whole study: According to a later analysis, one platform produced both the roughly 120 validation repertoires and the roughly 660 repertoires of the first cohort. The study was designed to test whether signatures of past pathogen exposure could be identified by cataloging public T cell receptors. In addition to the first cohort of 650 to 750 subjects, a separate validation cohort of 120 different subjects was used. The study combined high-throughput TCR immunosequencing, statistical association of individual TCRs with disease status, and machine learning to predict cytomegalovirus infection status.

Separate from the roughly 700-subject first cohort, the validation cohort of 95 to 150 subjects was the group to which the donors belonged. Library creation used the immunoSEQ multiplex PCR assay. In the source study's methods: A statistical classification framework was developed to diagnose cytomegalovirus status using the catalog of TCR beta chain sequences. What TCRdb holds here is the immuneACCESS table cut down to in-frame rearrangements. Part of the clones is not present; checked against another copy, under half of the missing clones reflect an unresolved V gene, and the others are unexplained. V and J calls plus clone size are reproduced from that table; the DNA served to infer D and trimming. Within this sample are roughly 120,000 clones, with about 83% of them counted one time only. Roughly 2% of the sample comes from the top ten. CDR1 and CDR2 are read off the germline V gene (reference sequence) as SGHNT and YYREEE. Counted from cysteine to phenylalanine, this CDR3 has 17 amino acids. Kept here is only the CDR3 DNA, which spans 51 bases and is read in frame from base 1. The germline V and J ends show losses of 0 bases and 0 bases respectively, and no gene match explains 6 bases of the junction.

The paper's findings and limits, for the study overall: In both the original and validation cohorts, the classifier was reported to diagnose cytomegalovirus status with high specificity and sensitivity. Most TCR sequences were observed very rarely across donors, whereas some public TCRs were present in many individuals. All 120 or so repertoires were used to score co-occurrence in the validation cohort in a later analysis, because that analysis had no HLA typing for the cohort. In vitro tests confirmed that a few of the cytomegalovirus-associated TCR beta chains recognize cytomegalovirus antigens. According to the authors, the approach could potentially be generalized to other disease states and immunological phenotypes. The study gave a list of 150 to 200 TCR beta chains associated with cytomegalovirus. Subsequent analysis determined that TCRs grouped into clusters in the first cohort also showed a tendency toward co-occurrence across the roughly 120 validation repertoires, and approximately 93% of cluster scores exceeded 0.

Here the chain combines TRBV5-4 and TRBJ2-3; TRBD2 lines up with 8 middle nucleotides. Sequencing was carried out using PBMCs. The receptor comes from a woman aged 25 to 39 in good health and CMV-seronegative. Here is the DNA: TGTGCCAGCAGCTTGGCCGCGGGGGGCCCAAGCACAGATACGCAGTATTTT. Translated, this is CASSLAAGGPSTDTQYF.